The clone carrying this T cell receptor (beta chain) appeared a few times. Its antigen remains unidentified. Libraries were prepared by immunoSEQ multiplex PCR; TCRdb keeps only in-frame clonotypes and omits some of them. Of about 680,000 clones detected, more than 70% appear once; the ten largest clones hold around 2%. This sample was taken from a study of shared clonotypes between healthy human individuals. Study-level points and caveats: Rarefaction curves obtained for sorted subsets showed sequencing incomplete despite large depth.

Germline assignment: CDR1 MDHEN and CDR2 SYDVKM. V lost 5 bases, J lost 4 bases, and 14 bases lay in between. The CDR3 consists of 14 residues. Sequences were obtained from memory CD4+ T cells sorted from blood. Described subset: CD45RA-negative fraction. The V call is TRBV28, the J call TRBJ2-5; D gene uncertain. This TCR derives from a woman aged 25-40 years in good health. CDR3 in DNA: TGTGCCAGCAGTGAACACACAGCACGAGAGACCCAGTACTTC. As protein: CASSEHTARETQYF.